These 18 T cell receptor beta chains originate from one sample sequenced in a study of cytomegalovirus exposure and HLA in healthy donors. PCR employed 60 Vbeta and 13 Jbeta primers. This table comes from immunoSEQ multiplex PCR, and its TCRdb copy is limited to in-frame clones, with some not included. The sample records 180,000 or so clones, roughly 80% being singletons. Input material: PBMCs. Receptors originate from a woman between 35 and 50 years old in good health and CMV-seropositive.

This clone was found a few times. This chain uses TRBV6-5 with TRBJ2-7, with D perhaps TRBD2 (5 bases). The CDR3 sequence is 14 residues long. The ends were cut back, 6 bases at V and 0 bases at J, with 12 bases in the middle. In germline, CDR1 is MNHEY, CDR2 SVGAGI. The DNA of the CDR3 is TGTGCCAGCAGGCGACTACCTACCTCCTACGAGCAGTACTTC. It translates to CASRRLPTSYEQYF.

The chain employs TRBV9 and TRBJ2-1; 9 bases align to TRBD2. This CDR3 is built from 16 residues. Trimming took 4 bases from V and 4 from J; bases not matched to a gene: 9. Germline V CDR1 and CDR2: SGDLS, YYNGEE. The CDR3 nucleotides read TGTGCCAGCAGCAAACAGGCGGGGGGGGTTTACAATGAGCAGTTCTTC. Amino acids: CASSKQAGGVYNEQFF.

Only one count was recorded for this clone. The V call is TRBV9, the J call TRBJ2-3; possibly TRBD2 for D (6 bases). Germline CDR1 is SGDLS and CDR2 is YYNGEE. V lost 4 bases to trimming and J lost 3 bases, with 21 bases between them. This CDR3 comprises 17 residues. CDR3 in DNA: TGTGCCAGCAGCCCCAGGAGGGACCTCCGAGGGACAGATACGCAGTATTTT. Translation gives CASSPRRDLRGTDTQYF.

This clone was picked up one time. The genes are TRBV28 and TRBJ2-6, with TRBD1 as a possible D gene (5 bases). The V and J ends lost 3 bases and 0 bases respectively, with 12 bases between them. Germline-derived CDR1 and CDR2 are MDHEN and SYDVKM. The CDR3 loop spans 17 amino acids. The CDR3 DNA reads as TGTGCCAGCAGTTTGTCCCAGGGTTTCTCTGGGGCCAACGTCCTGACTTTC. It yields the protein CASSLSQGFSGANVLTF.

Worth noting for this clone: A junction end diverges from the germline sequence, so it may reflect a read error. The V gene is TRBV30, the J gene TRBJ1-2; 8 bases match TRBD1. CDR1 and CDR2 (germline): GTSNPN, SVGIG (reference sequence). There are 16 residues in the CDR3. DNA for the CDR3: TGTGCCTGGAATCGGTTTGGACAGGGTGATCTCTATGCCTACACCTTC. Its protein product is CAWNRFGQGDLYAYTF.

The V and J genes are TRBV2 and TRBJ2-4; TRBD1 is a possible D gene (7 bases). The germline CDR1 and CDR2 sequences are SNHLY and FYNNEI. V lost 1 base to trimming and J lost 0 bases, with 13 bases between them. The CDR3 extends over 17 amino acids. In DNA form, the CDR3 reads TGTGCCAGCAGTGAAGAGGCAGGGGGGCTAGCCAAAAACATTCAGTACTTC. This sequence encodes CASSEEAGGLAKNIQYF.

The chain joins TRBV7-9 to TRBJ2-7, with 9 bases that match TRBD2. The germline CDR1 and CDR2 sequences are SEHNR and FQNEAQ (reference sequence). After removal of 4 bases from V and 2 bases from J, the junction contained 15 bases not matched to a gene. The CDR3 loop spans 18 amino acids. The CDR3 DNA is TGTGCCAGCAGCTCCACTTCAGACCCCCTAGCGGGGCCCTACGAGCAGTACTTC. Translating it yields CASSSTSDPLAGPYEQYF.

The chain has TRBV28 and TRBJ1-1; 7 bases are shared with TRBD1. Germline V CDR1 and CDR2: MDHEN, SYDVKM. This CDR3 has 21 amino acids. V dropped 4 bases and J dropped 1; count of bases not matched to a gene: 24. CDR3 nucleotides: TGTGCCAGCAGTTCCCCGTGGACAGGACGCATACTTGGAGACGGGAACACTGAAGCTTTCTTT. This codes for CASSSPWTGRILGDGNTEAFF. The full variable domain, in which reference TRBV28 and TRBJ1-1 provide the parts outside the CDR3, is DVKVTQSSRYLVKRTGEKVFLECVQDMDHENMFWYRQDPGLGLRLIYFSYDVKMKEKGDIPEGYSVSREKKERFSLILESASTNQTSMYLCASSSPWTGRILGDGNTEAFFGQGTRLTVV.

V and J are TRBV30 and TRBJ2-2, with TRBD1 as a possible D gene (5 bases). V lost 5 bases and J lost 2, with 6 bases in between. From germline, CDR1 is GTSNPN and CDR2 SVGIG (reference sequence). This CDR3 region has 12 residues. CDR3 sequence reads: CAWGQNTGELFF. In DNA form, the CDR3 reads TGTGCCTGGGGACAAAACACCGGGGAGCTGTTTTTT.

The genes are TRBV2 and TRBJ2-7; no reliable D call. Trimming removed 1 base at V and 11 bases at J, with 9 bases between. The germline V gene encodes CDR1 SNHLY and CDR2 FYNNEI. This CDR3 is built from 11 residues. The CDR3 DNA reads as TGTGCCAGCAGTGAAGGCTCTCGGGAGTACTTC. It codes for CASSEGSREYF.

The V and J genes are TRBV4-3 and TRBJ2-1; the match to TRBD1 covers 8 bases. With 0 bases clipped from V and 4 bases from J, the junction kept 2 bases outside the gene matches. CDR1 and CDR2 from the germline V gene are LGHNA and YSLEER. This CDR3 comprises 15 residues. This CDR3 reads CASSQDRGPYNEQFF. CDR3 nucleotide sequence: TGCGCCAGCAGCCAAGACAGGGGGCCTTACAATGAGCAGTTCTTC.

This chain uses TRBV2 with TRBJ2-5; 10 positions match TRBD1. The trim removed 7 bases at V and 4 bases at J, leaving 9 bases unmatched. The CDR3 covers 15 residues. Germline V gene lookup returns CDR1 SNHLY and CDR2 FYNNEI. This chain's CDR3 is CASTRDRGSSETQYF. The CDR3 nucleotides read TGTGCCAGCACCCGGGACAGGGGCTCGTCAGAGACCCAGTACTTC.

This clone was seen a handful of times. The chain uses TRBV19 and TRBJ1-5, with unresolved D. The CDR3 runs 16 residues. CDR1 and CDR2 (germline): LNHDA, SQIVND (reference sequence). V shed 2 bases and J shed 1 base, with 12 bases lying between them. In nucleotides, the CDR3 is TGTGCCAGTAGTATAAAGACGGGTCTCAGCAATCAGCCCCAGCATTTT. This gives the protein CASSIKTGLSNQPQHF.

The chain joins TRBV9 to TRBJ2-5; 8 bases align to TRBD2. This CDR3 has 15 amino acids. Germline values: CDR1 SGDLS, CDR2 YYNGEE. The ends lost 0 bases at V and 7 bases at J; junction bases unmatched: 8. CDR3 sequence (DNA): TGTGCCAGCAGCGTAGGGGTAGCGGGAACGGCGACCCAGTACTTC. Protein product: CASSVGVAGTATQYF.

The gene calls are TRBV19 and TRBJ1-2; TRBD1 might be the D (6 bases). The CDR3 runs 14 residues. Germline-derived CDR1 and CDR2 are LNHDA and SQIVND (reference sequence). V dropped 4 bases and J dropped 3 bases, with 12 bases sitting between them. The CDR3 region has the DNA TGTGCCAGTAGTACCGGGGGGCGGGACTATGGCTACACCTTC. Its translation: CASSTGGRDYGYTF.

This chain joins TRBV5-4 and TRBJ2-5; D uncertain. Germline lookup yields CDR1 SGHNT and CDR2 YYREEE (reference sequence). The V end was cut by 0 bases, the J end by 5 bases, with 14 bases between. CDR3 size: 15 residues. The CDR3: CASSLVSRSTETQYF. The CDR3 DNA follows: TGTGCCAGCAGCTTGGTGTCTAGGTCCACGGAGACCCAGTACTTC.

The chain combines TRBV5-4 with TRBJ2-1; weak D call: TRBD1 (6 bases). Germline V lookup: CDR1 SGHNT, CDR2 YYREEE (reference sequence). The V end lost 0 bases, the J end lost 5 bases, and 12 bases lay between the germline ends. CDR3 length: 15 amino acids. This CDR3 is CASSLDQGSHNEQFF. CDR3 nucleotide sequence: TGTGCCAGCAGCTTGGACCAGGGGAGTCACAATGAGCAGTTCTTC.

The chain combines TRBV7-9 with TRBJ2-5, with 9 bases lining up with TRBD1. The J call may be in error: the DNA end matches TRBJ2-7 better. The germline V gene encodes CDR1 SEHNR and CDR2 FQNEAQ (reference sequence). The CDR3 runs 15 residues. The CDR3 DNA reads TGTGCCAGCAGCCCGCCCGGGACAGGGCTCGACGAGCAGTACTTC. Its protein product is CASSPPGTGLDEQYF.